These 18 T cell receptor beta chains were sequenced from one sample in a study of cytomegalovirus exposure and HLA in healthy donors. Clones were read by immunoSEQ multiplex PCR, and TCRdb kept only the in-frame ones, dropping some. The sample shows 150,000 to 200,000 clones, 91% of them seen only once. The sequenced sample consisted of PBMCs. The source is a woman in her late teens or twenties in good health and CMV-seropositive.

The chain combines TRBV30 with TRBJ1-6; D gene uncertain. CDR1 and CDR2 (germline): GTSNPN, SVGIG (reference sequence). The CDR3 is made up of 18 amino acids. Trimming took 2 bases from V and 0 from J, leaving 17 bases between them. CDR3 sequence: CAWSSGRAASSYNSPLHF. As DNA, the CDR3 is TGTGCCTGGAGTAGCGGCAGAGCAGCTAGCTCCTATAATTCACCCCTCCACTTT. The full variable domain, its missing parts supplied by reference TRBV30 and TRBJ1-6, is SQTIHQWPATLVQPVGSPLSLECTVEGTSNPNLYWYRQAAGRGLQLLFYSVGIGQISSEVPQNLSASRPQDRQFILSSKKLLLSDSGFYLCAWSSGRAASSYNSPLHFGNGTRLTVT.

The chain combines TRBV28 with TRBJ2-7; D might be TRBD2 (7 bases). Germline values: CDR1 MDHEN, CDR2 SYDVKM. V dropped 7 bases and J dropped 9 bases, with 22 bases sitting between them. The CDR3 is 14 residues long. The chain's CDR3 is CASIVGGQGTPQYF. Here the CDR3 DNA reads TGTGCCAGCATTGTGGGGGGGCAGGGGACTCCGCAGTACTTC.

The chain links TRBV2 to TRBJ2-1; 11 bases fit TRBD2. The CDR3 loop spans 13 amino acids. CDR1 is SNHLY and CDR2 is FYNNEI in the germline V gene. With 8 bases clipped from V and 8 bases from J, the junction kept 5 bases outside the gene matches. CDR3 amino acids: CASVAGGLDEQFF. CDR3 sequence (DNA): TGTGCCAGCGTAGCGGGGGGGCTGGATGAGCAGTTCTTC.

J is TRBJ2-7 and V is TRBV11-2; TRBD1 matches 7 bases. V was clipped by 5 bases and J by 3 bases; unmatched bases: 13. Germline assignment: CDR1 SGHAT and CDR2 FQNNGV. The CDR3 totals 16 residues. The CDR3 nucleotides read TGTGCCAGCAGCGAACCGGGACAGTTCCGATTCTACGAGCAGTACTTC. Translating it yields CASSEPGQFRFYEQYF.

V gene TRBV10-3 combines with J gene TRBJ1-1; D remains unclear. Looked up from germline, CDR1 is ENHRY and CDR2 is SYGVKD. V was pared by 0 bases and J by 8 bases, with 7 bases between. This CDR3 spans 12 amino acids. In DNA, the CDR3 is TGTGCCATCAGTGAGTCTAAGACAGAAGCTTTCTTT. It yields the protein CAISESKTEAFF.

The chain joins TRBV23-1 to TRBJ1-2; possibly TRBD1 for D (5 bases). TRBV23-1 is reported as an ORF; its role is uncertain. CDR3 size: 17 residues. V was pared by 2 bases and J by 1 base, with 17 bases between. Written as DNA, the CDR3 is TGCGCCAGCAGTCAACCCAGGGCGGATCCCTTTAACTATGGCTACACCTTC. Translating it yields CASSQPRADPFNYGYTF.

The chain joins TRBV4-2 to TRBJ2-2; 8 nucleotides agree with TRBD2. The CDR3 extends over 16 amino acids. CDR1 is LGHNA and CDR2 is YNFKEQ in the germline V gene. V trimming: 4 bases; J trimming: 1 base; junction bases outside the gene matches: 5. The CDR3 bases are TGTGCCAGCAGCCCCTTAGCGGGGTGGAACACCGGGGAGCTGTTTTTT. Residues: CASSPLAGWNTGELFF.

V and J are TRBV19 and TRBJ2-7; 8 nucleotides match TRBD1. The V segment lost 3 bases and the J segment 3 bases; nucleotides outside the gene matches: 4. Germline loops: CDR1 LNHDA, CDR2 SQIVND (reference sequence). This CDR3 is built from 14 residues. The CDR3 loop reads CASSMGQVNYEQYF. The CDR3 DNA is TGTGCCAGTAGTATGGGACAGGTCAACTACGAGCAGTACTTC.

The chain recombines TRBV7-6 with TRBJ2-5, with 9 bases fitting TRBD2. The CDR3 covers 14 residues. CDR1 is SGHVS, CDR2 FNYEAQ, per germline. The V segment lost 6 bases and the J segment 4 bases; nucleotides outside the gene matches: 6. The CDR3 sequence: CASSLAGQGETQYF. The CDR3 DNA follows: TGTGCCAGCAGTCTAGCGGGGCAGGGAGAGACCCAGTACTTC.

The V gene is TRBV7-9, the J gene TRBJ1-1; D possibly corresponds to TRBD1 (5 bases). V was pared by 6 bases and J by 1 base, with 15 bases between. The germline CDR1 and CDR2 sequences are SEHNR and FQNEAQ (reference sequence). The CDR3 is made up of 15 amino acids. For the CDR3, the DNA is TGTGCCAGCAGATACACGACAGCCAAGAACACTGAAGCTTTCTTT. Its protein product is CASRYTTAKNTEAFF.

A note on this clone: The germline gene is not matched at one end of the junction; a read error may be the cause. The chain recombines TRBV18 with TRBJ1-3; D is uncertain. The germline CDR1 and CDR2 sequences are KGHSH and LQKENI. This CDR3 region has 18 residues. CDR3 sequence (DNA): TGTGCCAGCTCACCGCGTTTTCGGGGTGCAGGCTCTGAAAACACCATATATTTT. Its translation: CASSPRFRGAGSENTIYF.

The chain carries TRBV30 and TRBJ1-4; the D gene is possibly TRBD1 (5 bases). Trimming took 5 bases from V and 8 from J, leaving 15 bases between them. Looked up from germline, CDR1 is GTSNPN and CDR2 is SVGIG (reference sequence). The CDR3 length is 13 residues. The CDR3 coding sequence is TGTGCCTGGGGGGCGGGGCGAGGAGAAAAACTGTTTTTT. It translates to CAWGAGRGEKLFF.

This rearrangement joins TRBV28 to TRBJ2-7, with D maybe TRBD2 (5 bases). V was trimmed by 6 bases and J by 2 bases, leaving 11 bases between them. This CDR3 has 13 residues. Per germline, CDR1 MDHEN and CDR2 SYDVKM. CDR3 residues: CASRPGSTYEQYF. CDR3 DNA sequence: TGTGCCAGCAGGCCGGGATCCACCTACGAGCAGTACTTC.

The CDR3 protein is CASSLDAAGYNEQFF. CDR3 nucleotide sequence: TGTGCCAGCAGCTTAGATGCGGCAGGGTATAATGAGCAGTTCTTC. The V call is TRBV7-2, the J call TRBJ2-1; possibly TRBD1 for D (5 bases). The CDR3 is 15 residues long. The V gene's germline CDR1 is SGHTA and CDR2 FQGNSA. V dropped 1 base and J dropped 7 bases, with 14 bases sitting between them.

The V and J genes are TRBV7-9 and TRBJ1-5; D is undetermined. Trimming pared 5 bases from V and 8 bases from J, leaving 10 bases between. The CDR3 covers 12 residues. CDR1 and CDR2 (germline): SEHNR, FQNEAQ (reference sequence). This chain's CDR3 is CASSLGKEPQHF. CDR3 nucleotide sequence: TGTGCCAGCAGCCTCGGGAAAGAGCCCCAGCATTTT. Full variable domain (missing parts from reference TRBV7-9 and TRBJ1-5): DTGVSQNPRHKITKRGQNVTFRCDPISEHNRLYWYRQTLGQGPEFLTYFQNEAQLEKSRLLSDRFSAERPKGSFSTLEIQRTEQGDSAMYLCASSLGKEPQHFGDGTRLSIL.

The genes are TRBV5-1 and TRBJ2-4; 8 bases align to TRBD1. The CDR3 spans 15 residues. After removal of 5 bases from V and 4 bases from J, the junction contained 8 bases not matched to a gene. Looked up from germline, CDR1 is SGHRS and CDR2 is YFSETQ. CDR3 sequence reads: CASSHIGQGKNIQYF. The CDR3 DNA reads TGCGCCAGCAGTCACATAGGACAGGGAAAAAACATTCAGTACTTC.

V is TRBV11-3 and J is TRBJ2-7; the match to TRBD2 covers 7 bases. V was pared by 1 base and J by 5 bases, with 11 bases of the junction left unmatched. The germline V gene has CDR1 SGHNT and CDR2 YENEEA. CDR3 length: 16 amino acids. The CDR3 region is CASSLGRGGERNEQYF. The CDR3 nucleotides read TGTGCCAGCAGCTTAGGTAGGGGAGGGGAAAGGAACGAGCAGTACTTC.

The rearrangement links TRBV9 to TRBJ2-2; 7 bases align to TRBD1. After removal of 3 bases from V and 1 base from J, the junction contained 9 bases not matched to a gene. CDR3 length: 17 amino acids. Germline V gene data show CDR1 as SGDLS and CDR2 as YYNGEE. The CDR3 sequence: CASSASTRTGNTGELFF. In DNA, the CDR3 is TGTGCCAGCAGCGCATCAACTCGGACAGGGAACACCGGGGAGCTGTTTTTT.